This T cell receptor beta chain was captured by sequencing in a study of T cells after yellow fever vaccination (dated by TCRdb to 2018 to 2020). For context, the study as a whole: Libraries from fractions with low cell numbers were prepared with the SMART-Seq v4 Ultra Low Input RNA kit. To track T-cell clones before and after primary and booster YFV17D yellow fever vaccination, bulk TCR alpha and beta repertoires were sequenced longitudinally. The cohort comprised two healthy male donors, one aged 18 to 30 and one aged 30 to 40 years. Blood was drawn at multiple timepoints before and after primary and secondary immunization, with bulk PBMC replicates and cell subsets isolated. Beyond this particular receptor, the publication reports: FACS-sorted repertoires could contain abundant contaminating clonotypes from the bulk population, so computational filtering was required. A small share of clonotypes was detected in both CD4 and CD8 compartments, with the overlap likely arising from convergent recombination. The secondary T-cell response was found to be weaker but faster than the primary response, with a peak reached on day 5 rather than on day 15. The study included only a couple of donors, which limits how far the findings can be generalized. After the booster, most of the clones that had expanded following primary vaccination were detected again (almost 98% of CD4 and more than 85% of CD8), which suggests that memory was broadly maintained.

The treatment or condition label corresponds to: live attenuated yellow fever vaccine strain. At each blood-draw timepoint, two biological replicates of bulk PBMCs were obtained. A standard Ficoll-Paque protocol was used to isolate PBMCs from peripheral blood. TriZol was used to extract RNA from bulk PBMCs, from CD4 and CD8 fractions, and from dextramer-positive and dextramer-negative fractions. Synthesis of TCR cDNA relied on 5'RACE template switching, a step that introduced a universal primer site along with unique molecular identifiers. cDNA synthesis was primed from both the TCR alpha and TCR beta constant segments. Two PCR steps were used to amplify libraries, with sample barcodes and sequencing adapters being added in the second step. Sequencing of libraries was performed on Illumina HiSeq 2500 (2x100 bp) or NovaSeq (2x150 bp). Processing in the source paper ran as follows. Reads were demultiplexed and collapsed into UMI consensus sequences with MIGEC, and V(D)J alignment was performed with MiXCR. Vaccine-responding clonotypes were defined with edgeR using replicate PBMC samples, requiring FDR below 0.01 and a log2 fold change above 5 up to day 15. Each bulk clonotype was labeled CD4 or CD8 based on which sequenced repertoire, CD4 or CD8, contained the clonotype at higher abundance. In-frame beta chains were kept once TCRdb had trimmed the public reads at Q25 with fastp and called clones with MiXCR. CDR3 protein duplicates are merged, each entry listing the most common genes and DNA. TCRdb, rather than the study authors, made the V and J calls. A total of around 530,000 distinct CDR3 sequences appear in this sample, roughly 17% of them only once. Around 15% of the sample is held by the ten biggest clonotypes.

The germline ends are 15 bases apart after V is trimmed by 8 bases and J by 5 bases. CDR1 MNHNY and CDR2 SVGAGI were looked up in the germline V gene (reference sequence). From its cysteine to its phenylalanine, the CDR3 spans 13 amino acids. Only CDR3 DNA remains: 39 bases, in frame from the first base. This clonotype has a handful of counts. Its antigen remains unidentified. Base qualities were left out, and no much larger clone turns up one base away. This receptor was obtained from a man aged 18 to 30 who received the YFV17D yellow fever vaccine. The sample here was PBMCs, taken around 5 days after the first yellow fever vaccination. Recombination linked TRBV6-6 to TRBJ1-1; the D gene remains uncertain. The CDR3 reads as follows: CASPREPRTEAFF. The DNA sequence is TGTGCCAGCCCCCGGGAACCCCGGACTGAAGCTTTCTTT.